This T cell receptor beta chain was obtained from a study (dated by TCRdb to the mid-2010s). The study in broad terms: The study tested whether tumor-infiltrating Tregs in breast cancer are recruited from blood Tregs or converted in situ from other CD4+ T cell subsets.

This clonotype appeared many times. Its antigen is unknown. The sample holds no much larger clone one base away, and base qualities are not on file. A distance of 17 bases separates the germline ends of V and J, which lose 5 bases and 6 bases respectively. Counted from cysteine to phenylalanine, this CDR3 has 14 amino acids. Left in the record is the CDR3 DNA by itself, 42 bases read in frame from the first base. Via the germline V gene (reference sequence), CDR1 is DFQATT and CDR2 SNEGSKA. Broader findings and caveats from the paper: The greatest overlap of tumor-infiltrating Treg TCR alpha and beta sequences was with tumor naive CD4+ T cells, followed next by blood naive CD4+ T cells. Validation in the larger cohort was restricted to a single TCR beta V-J rearrangement rather than whole repertoires. Tumor memory CD4+ T cell TCR gene usage was found to cluster with blood and lymph node memory CD4+ cells and with lymph node naive CD4+ cells.

To purify naive CD4+ T cells, the Miltenyi Naive CD4+ T Cell Isolation kit was used, and CD25 microbeads served to deplete Tregs. Tregs, naive and memory CD4+ T cells from tumor, blood and ipsilateral draining lymph nodes of about five breast cancer patients underwent full-length TCR alpha and beta sequencing. Tumor tissue and lymph nodes from ipsilateral axillary dissection were perfused with PBS, minced and digested with collagenase I and hyaluronidase. FACS confirmed that the sorted cell populations were more than 90% pure. Full-length TCR variable regions were amplified by 5' RACE PCR using constant-region reverse primers, and then by semi-nested PCR using Nested Universal Primer A. Using the ReliaPrep RNA Cell Miniprep System, total RNA was extracted, and the SMARTer RACE 5'/3' Kit was then used to reverse transcribe the RNA into 5'RACE-ready cDNA. An Illumina MiSeq was used to sequence the full-length TCR alpha and beta libraries, which had been barcoded with multiplex adaptors. As for how the authors treated the data: For each of nine subset-tissue groups, sequencing data from the five patients were combined, and the groups were compared by unsupervised clustering of TCR gene usage. Repertoire similarity was calculated with the Morisita-Horn index, weighting shared sequences by their contribution to each repertoire. TCRdb reprocessed the public reads (quality trimming at Q25 with fastp, clone calling with MiXCR) and kept in-frame beta chains. Duplicate CDR3 protein sequences are folded into a single record with the most common DNA and genes. The V and J calls follow TCRdb's processing rather than the paper's. This sample holds approximately 21,000 distinct CDR3 sequences; around 30% were observed only once. Around 2.2% of the sample is taken by the ten largest.

The sequence links TRBV20-1 to TRBJ2-1; perhaps TRBD1 is the D gene, with 6 bases matching. The sequence was obtained from a female donor with breast cancer. Material for sequencing was tumor-infiltrating naive CD4+ T cells sorted from the breast tumor. Reading the label with the study, this specimen's cell subset or site is: naive CD4+ T cells, CD4+CD45RA+CD25-. CDR3 sequence: CSAGRGGQFNEQFF. The base sequence is TGCAGTGCTGGAAGAGGGGGTCAGTTCAATGAGCAGTTCTTC.